The 19 T cell receptor beta chains below were found in one sample sequenced in a study of cytomegalovirus exposure and HLA in healthy donors. Researchers ran the PCR with 60 Vbeta and 13 Jbeta primers. Sequencing was performed with immunoSEQ multiplex PCR; in TCRdb, only in-frame clones are kept and a portion is missing. The profile shows over 150,000 clones, 70% to 80% of them singletons. The sample comprised PBMCs. These receptors were obtained from a man under 40 in good health and CMV-seronegative.

The sample holds a few counts of this clone. The rearrangement links TRBV6-1 to TRBJ1-5; TRBD1 is a possible D gene (6 bases). In germline, CDR1 is MNHNS, CDR2 SASEGT. V was shortened by 5 bases and J by 7 bases, with 18 bases between the two germline ends. The CDR3 covers 15 residues. CDR3 DNA: TGTGCCAGCAGTTCCCTCTCGACAGGCAGGCAGCCCCAGCATTTT. It translates to CASSSLSTGRQPQHF.

The chain uses TRBV30 and TRBJ2-5, with 12 bases lining up with TRBD2. Trimming removed 8 bases from V and 0 bases from J; junction bases left unmatched: 7. The CDR3 has 15 amino acids. CDR1 and CDR2 from the germline V gene are GTSNPN and SVGIG (reference sequence). This CDR3 is CATGLAGLYQETQYF. CDR3 bases: TGTGCCACAGGACTAGCGGGGTTGTACCAAGAGACCCAGTACTTC.

This chain connects TRBV19 to TRBJ2-2; D perhaps matches TRBD1 (5 bases). CDR1 and CDR2 (germline): LNHDA, SQIVND (reference sequence). V was trimmed by 3 bases and J by 1 base, leaving 18 bases between them. CDR3 length: 18 residues. CDR3 amino acids: CASSIRGAGHQNTGELFF. The DNA for the CDR3 is TGTGCCAGTAGTATCCGCGGAGCAGGACACCAGAACACCGGGGAGCTGTTTTTT.

The genes are TRBV10-3 and TRBJ1-2; 7 nucleotides align to TRBD1. V shed 4 bases and J 4 bases; nucleotides not matched to a gene: 9. The CDR3 has 15 amino acids. The germline V gene encodes CDR1 ENHRY and CDR2 SYGVKD. The CDR3 DNA is TGTGCCATCAGTGTCACAGGGGAGGATGGCTATGGCTACACCTTC. It translates to CAISVTGEDGYGYTF.

The CDR3 reads CASSLPSQTQYF. The CDR3 DNA reads TGTGCCAGCAGCTTGCCAAGCCAGACCCAGTACTTC. The chain combines TRBV5-6 with TRBJ2-5; unclear D gene. Per the germline V gene, CDR1 is SGHDT and CDR2 is YYEEEE. The CDR3 runs to 12 residues. Trimming cost V 1 base and J 6 bases, with 7 bases left between them.

This clone was seen a few times. At one of its ends the junction is not consistent with the germline gene, which may arise from a read error. This sequence joins TRBV19 and TRBJ1-5; D is unresolved. The germline gives CDR1 LNHDA, CDR2 SQIVND (reference sequence). CDR3 size: 13 residues. The CDR3 DNA reads TGTGCCAGTAGTACCGACTACAATCAGCCCCAGAATTTT. This codes for CASSTDYNQPQNF.

The V and J genes are TRBV7-9 and TRBJ2-3, with 8 bases matching TRBD2. Germline trimming cut 5 bases from V and 9 bases from J; bases unmatched to any gene: 16. Germline V lookup: CDR1 SEHNR, CDR2 FQNEAQ (reference sequence). The CDR3 totals 16 residues. The CDR3 region is CASSTRGGGPSRTQYF. As DNA, the CDR3 is TGTGCCAGCAGCACGAGGGGCGGGGGGCCCTCAAGGACGCAGTATTTT.

The V gene is TRBV4-3, the J gene TRBJ1-1, with 9 nucleotides matching TRBD1. Trimming removed 4 bases from V and 0 bases from J; junction bases left unmatched: 9. The CDR3 is made up of 17 amino acids. Germline CDR1 is LGHNA and CDR2 is YSLEER. Here the CDR3 DNA reads TGCGCCAGCAGCCTATTAGGGACAGGGTATGTGAACACTGAAGCTTTCTTT. It encodes CASSLLGTGYVNTEAFF.

This chain joins TRBV6-1 and TRBJ2-7; TRBD2 matches at 8 bases. CDR3 length equals 17 residues. V lost 3 bases to trimming and J lost 0 bases; unmatched junction nucleotides: 10. Germline V lookup: CDR1 MNHNS, CDR2 SASEGT. CDR3 protein: CASSEIQVSGSSYEQYF. The CDR3 nucleotides are TGTGCCAGCAGTGAGATACAGGTGAGCGGGAGCTCCTACGAGCAGTACTTC.

The chain carries TRBV9 and TRBJ2-1; possibly TRBD2 for D (6 bases). Trimming shortened V by 6 bases and J by 2 bases, and 18 bases separated the two germline ends. The germline V gene encodes CDR1 SGDLS and CDR2 YYNGEE. The CDR3 length is 16 residues. In DNA form, the CDR3 reads TGTGCCAGCACCCCTAGAGGAGGGAACCCCTACAATGAGCAGTTCTTC. This codes for CASTPRGGNPYNEQFF.

The chain combines TRBV5-1 with TRBJ1-2; D unclear. The CDR3 loop spans 14 amino acids. V lost 0 bases and J 3 bases, leaving 9 bases between the germline ends. The germline gives CDR1 SGHRS, CDR2 YFSETQ. The CDR3 DNA reads as TGCGCCAGCAGCTTGGTGGCCTCCGACTATGGCTACACCTTC. Its protein product is CASSLVASDYGYTF.

This clone was picked up a small number of times. The genes are TRBV30 and TRBJ1-2, with a tentative D call TRBD1 (5 bases). Germline lookup yields CDR1 GTSNPN and CDR2 SVGIG (reference sequence). Trimming took 1 base from V and 4 from J, leaving 7 bases between them. CDR3 size: 12 residues. CDR3 residues: CAWSDRFYGYTF. CDR3 in DNA: TGTGCCTGGAGTGACAGGTTCTATGGCTACACCTTC.

The rearrangement joins TRBV5-4 to TRBJ1-2; D unresolved. There are 14 residues in the CDR3. Trimming cost V 4 bases and J 4 bases, with 14 bases left between them. Germline V lookup: CDR1 SGHNT, CDR2 YYREEE (reference sequence). The CDR3 DNA sequence: TGTGCCAGCAGCGAAGGCGGAAAGTCCTATGGCTACACCTTC. Translated, it gives CASSEGGKSYGYTF.

The rearrangement joins TRBV5-4 to TRBJ1-2, with D unresolved. Germline lookup yields CDR1 SGHNT and CDR2 YYREEE (reference sequence). The CDR3 is made up of 13 amino acids. Trimming removed 1 base at V and 4 bases at J, with 8 bases between. The DNA for the CDR3 is TGTGCCAGCAGCTTGTGGGGAGGCTATGGCTACACCTTC. This sequence encodes CASSLWGGYGYTF.

The V call is TRBV6-1, the J call TRBJ2-7; D might be TRBD2 (6 bases). Germline V gives CDR1 MNHNS, CDR2 SASEGT. The CDR3 totals 15 residues. Deletions cut 2 bases from V and 1 base from J, with 12 bases between. CDR3 in DNA: TGTGCCAGCAGTGAAAGGATTAGCGGATCCTACGAGCAGTACTTC. Translated: CASSERISGSYEQYF.

V is TRBV7-2 and J is TRBJ1-2; 7 bases are shared with TRBD1. The CDR3 covers 14 residues. From germline, CDR1 is SGHTA and CDR2 FQGNSA. V shed 5 bases and J 8 bases; nucleotides not matched to a gene: 11. The CDR3 bases are TGTGCCAGCAGCACCGAGACAGGGCATCTAGGCTACACCTTC. Its protein is CASSTETGHLGYTF. The full variable domain, rest sourced from reference TRBV7-2 and TRBJ1-2, is GAGVSQSPSNKVTEKGKDVELRCDPISGHTALYWYRQSLGQGLEFLIYFQGNSAPDKSGLPSDRFSAERTGGSVSTLTIQRTQQEDSAVYLCASSTETGHLGYTFGSGTRLTVV.

V usage is TRBV18 and J usage is TRBJ2-3; TRBD1 might be the D (6 bases). The CDR3 extends over 17 amino acids. Germline V lookup: CDR1 KGHSH, CDR2 LQKENI. Trimming cost V 4 bases and J 4 bases, with 21 bases left between them. CDR3 sequence reads: CASSRTQTGLSADTQYF. In DNA, the CDR3 is TGTGCCAGCTCACGAACGCAGACAGGACTGAGCGCAGATACGCAGTATTTT.

As DNA, the CDR3 is TGTGCCACCAGCAGAGATCAGGGGGCTGATCAGCCCCAGCATTTT. Amino acid sequence: CATSRDQGADQPQHF. The gene calls are TRBV15 and TRBJ1-5; 8 nucleotides agree with TRBD1. CDR1 is LNHNV and CDR2 is YYDKDF in the germline V gene (reference sequence). There are 15 residues in the CDR3. J was trimmed by 5 bases and V by 0 bases; bases with no gene match: 3. Filled out from reference TRBV15 and TRBJ1-5, the complete variable domain reads DAMVIQNPRYQVTQFGKPVTLSCSQTLNHNVMYWYQQKSSQAPKLLFHYYDKDFNNEADTPDNFQSRRPNTSFCFLDIRSPGLGDTAMYLCATSRDQGADQPQHFGDGTRLSIL.

In its sample, this clone was seen once. The sample holds other DNA sequences that translate to the same CDR3. The chain uses TRBV2 and TRBJ1-4, with TRBD1 matching 7 bases. The CDR3 loop spans 15 amino acids. V lost 4 bases, J lost 5 bases, and 7 bases stayed unmatched. CDR1 and CDR2 (germline): SNHLY, FYNNEI. The CDR3, as DNA: TGTGCCAGCAGTGGACAGGGAGGAACCAATGAAAAACTGTTTTTT. This codes for CASSGQGGTNEKLFF.